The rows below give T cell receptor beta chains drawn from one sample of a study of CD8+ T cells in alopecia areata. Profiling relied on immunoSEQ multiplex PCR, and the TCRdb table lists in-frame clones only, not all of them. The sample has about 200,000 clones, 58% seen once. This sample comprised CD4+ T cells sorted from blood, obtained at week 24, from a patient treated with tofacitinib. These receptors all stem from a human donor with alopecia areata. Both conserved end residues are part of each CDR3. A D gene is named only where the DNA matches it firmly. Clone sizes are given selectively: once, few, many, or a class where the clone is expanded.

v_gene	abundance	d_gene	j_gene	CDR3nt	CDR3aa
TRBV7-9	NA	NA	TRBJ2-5	TGTGCCAGCAGCTTAAACAGACAAGAGACCCAGTACTTC	CASSLNRQETQYF
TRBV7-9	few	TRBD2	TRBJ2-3	TGTGCCAGCAGGCAACAAGCCGGGACTAGCGGGGGGGCCCGATATACGCAGTATTTT	CASRQQAGTSGGARYTQYF
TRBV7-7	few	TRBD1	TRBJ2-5	TGTGCCAGCACCCCGGCCCAGGGGGAGGAGACCCAGTACTTC	CASTPAQGEETQYF
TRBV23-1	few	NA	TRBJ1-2	TGCGCCAGCAGTCACCCTCAGGGATCCCGGGGGAAGAACTATGGCTACACCTTC	CASSHPQGSRGKNYGYTF
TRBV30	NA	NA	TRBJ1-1	TGTGCTGCAAGCTCTGACGAGAACACTGAAGCTTTCTTT	CAASSDENTEAFF
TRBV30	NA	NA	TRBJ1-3	TGTGCCTGGAGTGACGGAGGGGAAGACACCATATATTTT	CAWSDGGEDTIYF
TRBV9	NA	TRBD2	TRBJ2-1	TGTGCCAGCAGCGTAATCCCTAGCGGGAGTTACAATGAGCAGTTCTTC	CASSVIPSGSYNEQFF
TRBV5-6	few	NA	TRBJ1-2	TGTGCCAGCCGCCGGGGAGACTATGGCTACACCTTC	CASRRGDYGYTF
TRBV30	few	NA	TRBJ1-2	TGTGCCTGGAGTGTGACAGTTTATGGCTACACCTTC	CAWSVTVYGYTF
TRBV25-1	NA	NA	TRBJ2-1	TGTGCCAGCAGTGAATTTAAGGGAAGCAATGAGCAGTTCTTC	CASSEFKGSNEQFF
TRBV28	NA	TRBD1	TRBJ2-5	TGTGCCAGCAGGTCCACAGGGGGCGGAGAGACCCAGTACTTC	CASRSTGGGETQYF
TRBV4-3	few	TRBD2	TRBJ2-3	TGCGCCAGCAGCCAAGCCCCCAGCGGGGGAAGCACAGATACGCAGTATTTT	CASSQAPSGGSTDTQYF
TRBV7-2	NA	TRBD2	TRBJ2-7	TGTGCCAGCAGCTTAGTAGCTAGCGGCTCCTACGAGCAGTACTTC	CASSLVASGSYEQYF
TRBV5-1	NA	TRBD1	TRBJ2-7	TGCGCCAGCTTTCCAGGGACAGGGATATACTACGAGCAGTACTTC	CASFPGTGIYYEQYF
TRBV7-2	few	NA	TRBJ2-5	TGTGCCAGCAGCTTACGGGGTTACCAAGAGACCCAGTACTTC	CASSLRGYQETQYF
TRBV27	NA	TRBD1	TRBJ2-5	TGTGCCAGCAGTTTCAGGGGGGAGACCCAGTACTTC	CASSFRGETQYF
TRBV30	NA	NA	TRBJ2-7	TGTGCCTGGAGTGTATCGTTAGGGGCTTACGAGCAGTACTTC	CAWSVSLGAYEQYF
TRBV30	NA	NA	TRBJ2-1	TGTGCCTGGTTGGGGGATCTCTTCTACAATGAGCAGTTCTTC	CAWLGDLFYNEQFF
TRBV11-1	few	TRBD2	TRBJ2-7	TGTGCCAGCAGCTCCCAAGGGGCTAGCGGGAGCTACGAGCAGTACTTC	CASSSQGASGSYEQYF
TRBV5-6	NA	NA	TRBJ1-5	TGTGCCAGCAGCTCGTACCGGGACACCTATCAGCCCCAGCATTTT	CASSSYRDTYQPQHF
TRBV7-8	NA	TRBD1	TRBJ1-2	TGTGCCAGCAGCCTATCGGGACAGGGATTTGGCTACACCTTC	CASSLSGQGFGYTF
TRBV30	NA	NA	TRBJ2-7	TGTGCCTGGAGTTCTGCCTCCGAGCAGTACTTC	CAWSSASEQYF
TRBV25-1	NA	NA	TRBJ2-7	TGTGCCAGCAGTGATTGGGGCTACGAGCAGTACTTC	CASSDWGYEQYF
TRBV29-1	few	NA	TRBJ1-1	TGCAGCGTCGGGGACGGCCCGAAAGCTTTCTTT	CSVGDGPKAFF
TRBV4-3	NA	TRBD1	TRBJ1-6	TGCGCCAGCAGCCAAGCTGGGGACAGGGCTTCACCCCTCCACTTT	CASSQAGDRASPLHF
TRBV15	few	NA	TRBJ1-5	TGTGCCACCAGCAGAGGTACGGGGGACAATCAGCCCCAGCATTTT	CATSRGTGDNQPQHF
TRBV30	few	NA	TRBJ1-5	TGTGCCTGGAGTGTTGGTGGTCGGAGAGATCAGCCCCAGCATTTT	CAWSVGGRRDQPQHF
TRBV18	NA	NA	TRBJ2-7	TGTGCCAGCTCGACGGAAGGGGCGGGGTACGAGCAGTACTTC	CASSTEGAGYEQYF
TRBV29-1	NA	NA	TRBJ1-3	TGCAGCGTCCTAAGAGGAAACACCATATATTTT	CSVLRGNTIYF
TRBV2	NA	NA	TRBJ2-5	TGTGCCAGCACTGAACAGCGGGAGACCCAGTACTTC	CASTEQRETQYF
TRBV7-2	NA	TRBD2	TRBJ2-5	TGTGCCAGCAGCTCTAGCGGGGGGTTAGAGACCCAGTACTTC	CASSSSGGLETQYF